These 27 T cell receptor beta chains originate from one sample sequenced in a study of OX40 agonist ivuxolimab in advanced cancers. Clones were read by immunoSEQ multiplex PCR, and TCRdb kept only the in-frame ones, dropping some. This repertoire shows approximately 82,000 clones, about 90% found once; its top ten account for around 4.1%. The sequencing used CD4+ or CD8+ T cells sorted from blood, collected in a trial of the OX40 agonist ivuxolimab. Receptor source: an adult with an advanced solid tumor such as melanoma, head and neck, liver or kidney cancer.

The V and J genes are TRBV6-6 and TRBJ2-3, with D tentatively TRBD2 (6 bases). CDR1 MNHNY and CDR2 SVGAGI come from the germline V gene (reference sequence). The CDR3 runs to 15 residues. Deletions cut 2 bases from V and 0 bases from J, with 9 bases between. This CDR3 reads CASSYVGSSTDTQYF. In DNA, the CDR3 is TGTGCCAGCAGTTACGTCGGGAGTAGCACAGATACGCAGTATTTT.

The chain recombines TRBV6-1 with TRBJ2-1; possibly TRBD1 for D (5 bases). With 1 base removed from V and 0 bases from J, the gap between germline ends came to 13 bases. The germline CDR1 and CDR2 sequences are MNHNS and SASEGT. CDR3 length: 17 amino acids. CDR3 DNA: TGTGCCAGCAGTGAAGAAGGGGATCAATTCTCCTACAATGAGCAGTTCTTC. Translating gives CASSEEGDQFSYNEQFF.

The chain uses TRBV10-2 and TRBJ2-1; TRBD2 agrees at 8 bases. The CDR3 runs to 15 residues. Unmatched junction bases numbered 11, after V lost 3 bases and J lost 10 bases. Germline V gene lookup returns CDR1 WSHSY and CDR2 SAAADI. CDR3: CASSEKREGRREQFF. CDR3 in DNA: TGCGCCAGCAGTGAAAAACGGGAGGGCCGTAGGGAGCAGTTCTTC.

V and J are TRBV19 and TRBJ2-5, with 7 bases identical to TRBD1. The V segment lost 4 bases and the J segment 5 bases; nucleotides outside the gene matches: 7. In germline, CDR1 is LNHDA, CDR2 SQIVND (reference sequence). CDR3 size: 14 residues. Here the CDR3 reads CASSTRQGTETQYF. The DNA of the CDR3 is TGTGCCAGTAGTACCCGACAGGGTACGGAGACCCAGTACTTC.

The rearrangement joins TRBV19 to TRBJ1-1; 11 positions match TRBD1. The germline V gene encodes CDR1 LNHDA and CDR2 SQIVND (reference sequence). The length of the CDR3 is 16 residues. J was trimmed by 8 bases and V by 4 bases; bases with no gene match: 12. The CDR3 loop is CASSTGTGGLWSEAFF. For the CDR3, the DNA is TGTGCCAGTAGTACCGGGACAGGGGGACTCTGGTCGGAAGCTTTCTTT.

The chain uses TRBV19 and TRBJ2-2; D is ambiguous. The CDR3 runs to 17 residues. Germline V gives CDR1 LNHDA, CDR2 SQIVND (reference sequence). The V and J ends lost 6 bases and 0 bases respectively, with 17 bases between them. CDR3 amino acids: CASSLLRAAANTGELFF. The CDR3 coding sequence is TGTGCCAGTAGCTTACTCCGGGCCGCAGCGAACACCGGGGAGCTGTTTTTT.

The V and J genes are TRBV15 and TRBJ2-7; tentatively, D is TRBD2 (5 bases). The CDR3 is made up of 15 amino acids. Trimming pared 4 bases from V and 6 bases from J, leaving 19 bases between. Germline CDR1 and CDR2: LNHNV and YYDKDF (reference sequence). DNA for the CDR3: TGTGCCACCAGCAAATTAGGAGGCCTTCGGGGCGAGCAGTACTTC. Translating gives CATSKLGGLRGEQYF.

The chain carries TRBV6-5 and TRBJ2-7; TRBD2 agrees at 8 bases. CDR1 MNHEY and CDR2 SVGAGI come from the germline V gene. CDR3 size: 15 residues. V was clipped by 6 bases and J by 0 bases; unmatched bases: 7. In nucleotides, the CDR3 is TGTGCCAGCAGGCTAACAAGCGGGAGCTCCTACGAGCAGTACTTC. Its protein product is CASRLTSGSSYEQYF.

The rearrangement joins TRBV7-9 to TRBJ1-1; the D gene is possibly TRBD1 (5 bases). Germline V gene lookup returns CDR1 SEHNR and CDR2 FQNEAQ (reference sequence). V shed 6 bases and J shed 1 base, with 9 bases lying between them. This CDR3 contains 13 residues. CDR3 coding DNA: TGTGCCAGCAGTTCGACAGAGAACACTGAAGCTTTCTTT. This translates into CASSSTENTEAFF.

The V gene is TRBV5-1, the J gene TRBJ2-7, with a tentative D call TRBD2 (6 bases). Germline V gives CDR1 SGHRS, CDR2 YFSETQ. The CDR3 is 15 amino acids. The ends were cut back, 0 bases at V and 1 base at J, with 11 bases in the middle. The CDR3 here is CASSLEASASYEQYF. The CDR3 DNA follows: TGCGCCAGCAGCTTGGAGGCTAGCGCATCCTACGAGCAGTACTTC.

J is TRBJ2-6 and V is TRBV4-2; D remains unclear. This CDR3 has 15 amino acids. Germline lookup yields CDR1 LGHNA and CDR2 YNFKEQ. Trimming removed 2 bases from V and 0 bases from J, with 5 bases in between. The CDR3 loop reads CASSQILSGANVLTF. The CDR3 DNA reads TGTGCCAGCAGCCAAATACTCTCTGGGGCCAACGTCCTGACTTTC.

This chain connects TRBV9 to TRBJ2-1, with TRBD2 identical over 7 bases. The CDR3 is made up of 15 amino acids. From germline, CDR1 is SGDLS and CDR2 YYNGEE. With 1 base clipped from V and 9 bases from J, the junction kept 10 bases outside the gene matches. The chain's CDR3 is CASSVRLGLVAEQFF. The CDR3 coding sequence is TGTGCCAGCAGCGTACGGCTCGGACTAGTCGCTGAGCAGTTCTTC.

This sequence joins TRBV6-9 and TRBJ2-7; 15 bases match TRBD2. This CDR3 spans 17 amino acids. The germline V gene encodes CDR1 MNHGY and CDR2 SVAAGI. Trimming at V came to 2 bases and at J to 6 bases, leaving 8 bases not matched to a gene. The CDR3 reads CASSYAWTSGRAGEQYF. The CDR3 nucleotides are TGTGCCAGCAGTTATGCATGGACTAGCGGGAGGGCAGGCGAGCAGTACTTC.

The chain employs TRBV2 and TRBJ2-3; D remains ambiguous. Germline-derived CDR1 and CDR2 are SNHLY and FYNNEI. The V end lost 4 bases, the J end lost 2 bases, and 7 bases lay between the germline ends. The CDR3 sequence is 13 residues long. This chain's CDR3 is CASSGSFTDTQYF. The CDR3 DNA is TGTGCCAGCAGTGGTAGTTTCACAGATACGCAGTATTTT.

This clone was found a few times. The rearrangement uses TRBV2 and TRBJ2-7; 10 positions agree with TRBD2. This CDR3 has 14 residues. The V gene's germline CDR1 is SNHLY and CDR2 FYNNEI. V trimming: 9 bases; J trimming: 1 base; junction bases outside the gene matches: 6. CDR3 DNA sequence: TGTGCCAGTTCTAGCGGGAGTAAATCCTACGAGCAGTACTTC. Protein: CASSSGSKSYEQYF.

This chain's CDR3 is CASRNLGSASGNTIYF. DNA for the CDR3: TGTGCCAGCAGGAACCTAGGGTCAGCCTCTGGAAACACCATATATTTT. The rearrangement uses TRBV27 and TRBJ1-3; D unclear. With 6 bases removed from V and 0 bases from J, the gap between germline ends came to 15 bases. The germline gives CDR1 MNHEY, CDR2 SMNVEV (reference sequence). The CDR3 has 16 residues.

The V call is TRBV5-1, the J call TRBJ2-3; 9 bases line up with TRBD1. The ends lost 4 bases at V and 6 bases at J; junction bases unmatched: 9. Germline V gene data show CDR1 as SGHRS and CDR2 as YFSETQ. The CDR3 has 15 amino acids. CDR3 coding DNA: TGCGCCAGCAGCGCTCGGACAGGGGCTGAGGATACGCAGTATTTT. It translates to CASSARTGAEDTQYF.

V usage is TRBV7-3 and J usage is TRBJ2-1, with D perhaps assigned TRBD1 or TRBD2 (5 bases each). V was clipped by 0 bases and J by 5 bases, with 11 bases between them. Germline-derived CDR1 and CDR2 are SGHTA and FQGTGA. The CDR3 is made up of 15 amino acids. The CDR3 sequence: CASSLTRGNHNEQFF. Here the CDR3 DNA reads TGTGCCAGCAGCTTAACGAGGGGAAACCACAATGAGCAGTTCTTC. Complete variable domain (other parts from reference TRBV7-3 and TRBJ2-1): GAGVSQTPSNKVTEKGKYVELRCDPISGHTALYWYRQSLGQGPEFLIYFQGTGAADDSGLPNDRFFAVRPEGSVSTLKIQRTERGDSAVYLCASSLTRGNHNEQFFGPGTRLTVL.

This clone showed up just once. CDR3 protein: CASKGTSGSGTGELFF. The CDR3 DNA sequence: TGTGCCAGCAAGGGGACTAGCGGGAGTGGCACCGGGGAGCTGTTTTTT. The chain recombines TRBV10-3 with TRBJ2-2; 14 nucleotides match TRBD2. Germline CDR1 is ENHRY and CDR2 is SYGVKD. This CDR3 has 16 amino acids. Trimming removed 10 bases from V and 4 bases from J; junction bases left unmatched: 8.

J is TRBJ1-4 and V is TRBV10-3; no definite D call. The CDR3 contains 13 residues. CDR1 is ENHRY, CDR2 SYGVKD, per germline. V was cut by 2 bases and J by 5 bases, with 6 bases left in between. As DNA, the CDR3 is TGTGCCATCAGTGAGGGAGGGAATGAAAAACTGTTTTTT. Residues: CAISEGGNEKLFF.

This sequence joins TRBV28 and TRBJ1-2; D is uncertain. Between the trimmed V and J ends, which lost 5 bases and 7 bases, there was a span of 8 bases. The CDR3 spans 11 residues. CDR1 and CDR2 from the germline V gene are MDHEN and SYDVKM. CDR3 loop: CASSALSGYTF. The CDR3 nucleotides are TGTGCCAGCAGTGCCCTAAGTGGCTACACCTTC.

The chain uses TRBV14 and TRBJ2-1; 8 bases are a match to TRBD2. Germline trimming cut 1 base from V and 7 bases from J; bases unmatched to any gene: 9. The CDR3 loop spans 16 amino acids. In germline, CDR1 is SGHDN, CDR2 FVKESK. DNA for the CDR3: TGTGCCAGCAGCCAAGCGGGACGGGAGGGCCTAAATGAGCAGTTCTTC. This encodes CASSQAGREGLNEQFF.

The CDR3 sequence is CASSLGTSGNNEQFF. In DNA, the CDR3 is TGTGCCAGCTCACTAGGGACTAGCGGCAACAATGAGCAGTTCTTC. J is TRBJ2-1 and V is TRBV18; 11 nucleotides align to TRBD2. The V and J ends lost 4 bases and 5 bases, in that order; junction bases with no gene match: 4. The CDR3 extends over 15 amino acids. Germline loops: CDR1 KGHSH, CDR2 LQKENI.

The chain couples TRBV2 to TRBJ2-7; D uncertain. In germline, CDR1 is SNHLY, CDR2 FYNNEI. CDR3 length: 16 residues. Trimming shortened V by 5 bases and J by 0 bases, and 17 bases separated the two germline ends. The CDR3 is CASSKNGYKSSYEQYF. CDR3 coding DNA: TGTGCCAGCAGTAAGAACGGATACAAAAGCTCCTACGAGCAGTACTTC. The variable domain in full, with the rest retrieved from reference TRBV2 and TRBJ2-7, is EPEVTQTPSHQVTQMGQEVILRCVPISNHLYFYWYRQILGQKVEFLVSFYNNEISEKSEIFDDQFSVERPDGSNFTLKIRSTKLEDSAMYFCASSKNGYKSSYEQYFGPGTRLTVT.

The chain employs TRBV11-3 and TRBJ2-7, with D possibly matching TRBD1 (5 bases). The V and J ends lost 1 base and 3 bases respectively, with 7 bases between them. The CDR3 length is 13 residues. CDR1 SGHNT and CDR2 YENEEA come from the germline V gene. The CDR3 loop reads CASSLGQYYEQYF. The CDR3, as DNA: TGTGCCAGCAGCTTAGGACAGTACTACGAGCAGTACTTC.

The chain links TRBV5-4 to TRBJ2-5; 7 positions match TRBD2. V was clipped by 2 bases and J by 2 bases; unmatched bases: 9. CDR1 and CDR2 from the germline V gene are SGHNT and YYREEE (reference sequence). CDR3 length equals 16 residues. CDR3 sequence: CASSLWASGKQETQYF. The CDR3 nucleotides are TGTGCCAGCAGCTTATGGGCTAGCGGCAAGCAAGAGACCCAGTACTTC.

This sequence joins TRBV7-9 and TRBJ1-5; tentatively, D is TRBD1 (6 bases). Germline V gene sequence: CDR1 SEHNR, CDR2 FQNEAQ (reference sequence). The V end was cut by 4 bases, the J end by 6 bases, with 10 bases between. The CDR3 totals 13 residues. The CDR3 protein is CASSSGTSQPQHF. The CDR3 region has the DNA TGTGCCAGCAGCTCAGGGACAAGTCAGCCCCAGCATTTT.